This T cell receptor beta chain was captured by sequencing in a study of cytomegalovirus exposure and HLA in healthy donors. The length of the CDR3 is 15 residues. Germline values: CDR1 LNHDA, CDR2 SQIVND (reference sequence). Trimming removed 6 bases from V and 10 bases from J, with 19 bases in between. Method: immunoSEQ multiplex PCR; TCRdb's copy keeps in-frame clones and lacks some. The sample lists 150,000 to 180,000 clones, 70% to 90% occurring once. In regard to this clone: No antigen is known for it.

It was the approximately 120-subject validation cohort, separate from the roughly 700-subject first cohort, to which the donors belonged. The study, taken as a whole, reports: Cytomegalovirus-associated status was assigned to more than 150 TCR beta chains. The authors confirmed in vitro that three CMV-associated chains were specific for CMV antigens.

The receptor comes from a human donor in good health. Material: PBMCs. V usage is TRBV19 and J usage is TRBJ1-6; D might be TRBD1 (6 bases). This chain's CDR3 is CASREAGEFRSPLHF. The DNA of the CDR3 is TGTGCCAGTAGGGAAGCAGGGGAGTTTAGATCACCCCTCCACTTT.